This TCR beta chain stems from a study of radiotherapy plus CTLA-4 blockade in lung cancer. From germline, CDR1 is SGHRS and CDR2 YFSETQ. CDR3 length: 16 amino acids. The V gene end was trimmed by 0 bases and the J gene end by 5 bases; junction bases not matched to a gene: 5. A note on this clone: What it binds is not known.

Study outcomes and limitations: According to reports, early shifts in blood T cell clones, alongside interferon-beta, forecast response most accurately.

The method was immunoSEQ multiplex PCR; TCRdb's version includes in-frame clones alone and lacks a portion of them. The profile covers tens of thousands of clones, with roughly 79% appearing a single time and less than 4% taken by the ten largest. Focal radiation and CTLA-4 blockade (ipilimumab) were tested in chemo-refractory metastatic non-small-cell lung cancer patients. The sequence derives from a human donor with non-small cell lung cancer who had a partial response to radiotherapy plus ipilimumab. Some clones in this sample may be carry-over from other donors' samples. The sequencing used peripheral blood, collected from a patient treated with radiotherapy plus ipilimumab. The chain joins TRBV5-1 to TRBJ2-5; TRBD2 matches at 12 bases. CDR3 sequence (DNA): TGCGCCAGCAGCTTGGTACTAGCGGGGGGTTCGGAGACCCAGTACTTC. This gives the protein CASSLVLAGGSETQYF. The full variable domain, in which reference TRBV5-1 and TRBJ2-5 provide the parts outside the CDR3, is KAGVTQTPRYLIKTRGQQVTLSCSPISGHRSVSWYQQTPGQGLQFLFEYFSETQRNKGNFPGRFSGRQFSNSRSEMNVSTLELGDSALYLCASSLVLAGGSETQYFGPGTRLLVL.